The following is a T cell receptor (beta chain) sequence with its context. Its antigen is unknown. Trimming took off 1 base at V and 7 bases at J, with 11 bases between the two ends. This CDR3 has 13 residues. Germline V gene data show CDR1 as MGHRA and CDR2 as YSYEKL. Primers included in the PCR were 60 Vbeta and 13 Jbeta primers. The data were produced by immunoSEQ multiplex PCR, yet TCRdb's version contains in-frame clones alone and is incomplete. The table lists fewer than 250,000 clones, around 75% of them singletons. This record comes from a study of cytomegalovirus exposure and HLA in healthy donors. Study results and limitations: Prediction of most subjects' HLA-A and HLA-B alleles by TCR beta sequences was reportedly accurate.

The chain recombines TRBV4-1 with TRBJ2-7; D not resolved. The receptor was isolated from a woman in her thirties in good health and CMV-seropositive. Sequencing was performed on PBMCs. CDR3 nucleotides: TGCGCCAGCAGCCAAGGAGGATGGGTTGAGCAGTACTTC. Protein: CASSQGGWVEQYF.